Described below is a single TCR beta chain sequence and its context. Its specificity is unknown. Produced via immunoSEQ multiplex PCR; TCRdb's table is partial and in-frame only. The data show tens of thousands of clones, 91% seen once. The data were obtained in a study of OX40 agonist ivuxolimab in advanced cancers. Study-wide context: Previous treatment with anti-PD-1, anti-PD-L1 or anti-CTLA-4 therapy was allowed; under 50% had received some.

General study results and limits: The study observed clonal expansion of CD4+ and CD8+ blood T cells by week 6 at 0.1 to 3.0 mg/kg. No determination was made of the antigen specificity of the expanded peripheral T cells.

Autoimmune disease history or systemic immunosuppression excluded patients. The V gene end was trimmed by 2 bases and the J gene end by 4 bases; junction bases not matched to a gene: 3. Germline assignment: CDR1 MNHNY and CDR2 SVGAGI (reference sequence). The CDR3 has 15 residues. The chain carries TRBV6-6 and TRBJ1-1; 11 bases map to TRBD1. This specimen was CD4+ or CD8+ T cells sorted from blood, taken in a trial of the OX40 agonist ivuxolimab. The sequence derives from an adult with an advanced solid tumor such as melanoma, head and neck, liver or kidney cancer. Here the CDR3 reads CASSYPGTGGTEAFF. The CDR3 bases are TGTGCCAGCAGTTACCCTGGGACAGGGGGCACTGAAGCTTTCTTT.